Below are 5 T cell receptor beta chains sequenced from a single sample in a study of radiotherapy plus CTLA-4 blockade in lung cancer. Profiled with immunoSEQ multiplex PCR; TCRdb holds only in-frame clones, not every one. The sample has over 100,000 clones; about 87% are singletons. The sequences come from peripheral blood, collected from a patient treated with radiotherapy plus ipilimumab. Source of these receptors: a human donor with non-small cell lung cancer that progressed on radiotherapy plus ipilimumab.

The chain carries TRBV19 and TRBJ2-1; 9 bases are shared with TRBD1. Unmatched junction bases numbered 5, after V lost 2 bases and J lost 0 bases. The CDR3 is 17 amino acids. Looked up from germline, CDR1 is LNHDA and CDR2 is SQIVND (reference sequence). CDR3 in amino acids: CASSIHGTGSSYNEQFF. In DNA, the CDR3 is TGTGCCAGTAGTATACACGGGACAGGGTCCTCCTACAATGAGCAGTTCTTC.

The rearrangement joins TRBV7-9 to TRBJ2-7, with 13 bases fitting TRBD2. The CDR3 consists of 16 residues. The germline gives CDR1 SEHNR, CDR2 FQNEAQ (reference sequence). The junction had 9 bases not matched to a gene; V was cut back by 5 bases and J by 5 bases. The CDR3 DNA reads as TGTGCCAGCAGCCGGTGGACTAGCGGGAGTGTGGACGAGCAGTACTTC. Protein: CASSRWTSGSVDEQYF.

The chain uses TRBV6-5 and TRBJ2-5; D is unresolved. The germline V gene has CDR1 MNHEY and CDR2 SVGAGI. V shed 5 bases and J shed 0 bases, with 7 bases lying between them. CDR3 length: 13 amino acids. The CDR3, as DNA: TGTGCCAGCAGTATCGACCACCAAGAGACCCAGTACTTC. It is translated as CASSIDHQETQYF.

This chain links TRBV7-8 with TRBJ2-7; D unresolved. Germline CDR1 is SGHVS and CDR2 is FQNEAQ. V lost 3 bases and J 0 bases, leaving 6 bases between the germline ends. The CDR3 length is 13 residues. This chain's CDR3 is CASSFGSSYEQYF. The DNA of the CDR3 is TGTGCCAGCAGCTTCGGCAGCTCCTACGAGCAGTACTTC.

This chain links TRBV18 with TRBJ1-1, with unresolved D. The CDR3 is made up of 12 amino acids. Germline loops: CDR1 KGHSH, CDR2 LQKENI. V lost 3 bases and J lost 4, with 6 bases in between. The CDR3 here is CASSPGITEAFF. The CDR3, as DNA: TGTGCCAGCTCACCGGGGATCACTGAAGCTTTCTTT.